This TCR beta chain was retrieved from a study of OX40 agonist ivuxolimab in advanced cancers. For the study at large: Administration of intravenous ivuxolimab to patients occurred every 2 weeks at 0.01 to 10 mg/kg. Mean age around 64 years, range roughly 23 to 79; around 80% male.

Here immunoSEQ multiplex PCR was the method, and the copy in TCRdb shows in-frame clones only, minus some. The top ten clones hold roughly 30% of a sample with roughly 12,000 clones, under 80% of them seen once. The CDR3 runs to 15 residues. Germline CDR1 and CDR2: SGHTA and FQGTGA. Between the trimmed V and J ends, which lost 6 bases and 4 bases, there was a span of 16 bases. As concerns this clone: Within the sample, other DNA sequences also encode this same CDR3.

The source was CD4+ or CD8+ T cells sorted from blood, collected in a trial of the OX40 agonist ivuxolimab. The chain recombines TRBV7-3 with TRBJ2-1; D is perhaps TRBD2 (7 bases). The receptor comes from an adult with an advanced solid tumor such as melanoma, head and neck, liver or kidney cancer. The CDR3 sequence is CASSPTGGSYNEQFF. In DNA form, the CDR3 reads TGTGCCAGCAGTCCAACGGGGGGCAGTTACAATGAGCAGTTCTTC.